This T cell receptor beta chain was documented in a study of response to subunit inactivated influenza vaccine. General study points: Few new T cells, the authors suggested, are recruited by each seasonal influenza vaccination.

This clonotype was seen more than once but under ten times. The antigen is unknown. The CDR3 sequence is 12 residues long. Trimming left V 5 bases short and J 8 bases short, with 10 bases between. From the RT-PCR reads, TCRdb called clonotypes with MiXCR, one entry per CDR3 protein. The data contain around 750,000 distinct CDR3 sequences, 21% of them singletons. The origin of this receptor is a man between 45 and 60 years old who received an inactivated influenza vaccine. This specimen consisted of PBMCs from blood, obtained around 5 days after vaccination. The chain couples TRBV12-3 or TRBV12-4 to TRBJ2-1, with D hard to call. For the CDR3, the DNA is TGTGCCAGCAGTCCCCGGGTCTATGAGCAGTTCTTC. It specifies CASSPRVYEQFF.